The 5 T cell receptor beta chains listed next were all sequenced from one sample in a study of blood T cell repertoires in COVID-19. Data came from immunoSEQ multiplex PCR; TCRdb stores just in-frame clones and leaves some out. In the table there are 130,000 or so clones, 85% to 90% of which are singletons. The sample consisted of peripheral blood. These receptor sequences come from a man between 45 and 60 years old with active or convalescent COVID-19.

This chain connects TRBV28 to TRBJ2-1, with 9 positions matching TRBD2. The V segment lost 2 bases and the J segment 12 bases; nucleotides outside the gene matches: 20. CDR1 is MDHEN and CDR2 is SYDVKM in the germline V gene. The CDR3 consists of 18 residues. Written as DNA, the CDR3 is TGTGCCAGCAGTTTAATTGCGGGAGGGTTTTCCCCCCCGGGTGGGCAGTTCTTC. Translating it yields CASSLIAGGFSPPGGQFF.

The chain has TRBV6-5 and TRBJ2-5, with 10 positions matching TRBD1. V gave up 4 bases and J gave up 7 bases; unmatched junction bases: 6. Germline CDR1 MNHEY, CDR2 SVGAGI. This CDR3 contains 14 residues. The CDR3 protein is CASSWDRGGGTQYF. The CDR3 bases are TGTGCCAGCAGTTGGGACAGGGGTGGAGGGACCCAGTACTTC.

The J gene is TRBJ1-1, the V gene TRBV28; D perhaps matches TRBD1 (5 bases). CDR1 and CDR2 from the germline V gene are MDHEN and SYDVKM. Trimming pared 6 bases from V and 4 bases from J, leaving 6 bases between. The CDR3 is 11 amino acids. CDR3 nucleotide sequence: TGTGCCAGCAGGGGGCTCACTGAAGCTTTCTTT. Protein: CASRGLTEAFF.

This chain connects TRBV7-8 to TRBJ1-4, with D unresolved. The germline V gene encodes CDR1 SGHVS and CDR2 FQNEAQ. There are 14 residues in the CDR3. Trimming shortened V by 3 bases and J by 5 bases, and 10 bases separated the two germline ends. In nucleotides, the CDR3 is TGTGCCAGCAGCTTGATGATCGGGAATGAAAAACTGTTTTTT. Its translation is CASSLMIGNEKLFF. The complete variable domain, with remaining parts taken from reference TRBV7-8 and TRBJ1-4, reads GAGVSQSPRYKVAKRGQDVALRCDPISGHVSLFWYQQALGQGPEFLTYFQNEAQLDKSGLPSDRFFAERPEGSVSTLKIQRTQQEDSAVYLCASSLMIGNEKLFFGSGTQLSVL.

The chain couples TRBV7-2 to TRBJ2-6; tentative D call: TRBD1 (6 bases). The CDR3 is 15 residues long. Germline V gene data show CDR1 as SGHTA and CDR2 as FQGNSA. With 1 base removed from V and 3 bases from J, the gap between germline ends came to 7 bases. The CDR3 sequence is CASSLDRVGANVLTF. CDR3 nucleotides: TGTGCCAGCAGCTTAGACAGGGTTGGGGCCAACGTCCTGACTTTC.